These 32 T cell receptor beta chains were all obtained from the same sample, sequenced in a study of OX40 agonist ivuxolimab in advanced cancers. The assay was immunoSEQ multiplex PCR, and TCRdb's table has in-frame clones only and misses some. The sample holds over 60,000 clones, roughly 84% seen once. The input for sequencing was CD4+ or CD8+ T cells sorted from blood, taken in a trial of the OX40 agonist ivuxolimab. These TCRs come from an adult with an advanced solid tumor such as melanoma, head and neck, liver or kidney cancer.

This clone was recorded a few times. J is TRBJ2-3 and V is TRBV27; possible D gene TRBD2, 7 bases. Trimming stripped 4 bases from V and 1 base from J, with 15 bases between. The CDR3 runs to 16 residues. From germline, CDR1 is MNHEY and CDR2 SMNVEV (reference sequence). The CDR3: CASSYKGGGGTDTQYF. In nucleotides, the CDR3 is TGTGCCAGCAGTTACAAGGGGGGGGGAGGCACAGATACGCAGTATTTT.

The chain uses TRBV5-6 and TRBJ2-4; TRBD1 agrees at 9 bases. This CDR3 region has 18 residues. Germline CDR1 reads SGHDT; CDR2 reads YYEEEE. V was clipped by 4 bases and J by 2 bases; unmatched bases: 13. CDR3 loop: CASSPYRGRGITKNIQYF. The CDR3 nucleotides read TGTGCCAGCAGCCCGTACAGGGGGCGCGGGATAACCAAAAACATTCAGTACTTC.

The chain employs TRBV9 and TRBJ2-2, with D maybe TRBD2 (6 bases). Germline CDR1 reads SGDLS; CDR2 reads YYNGEE. CDR3 length equals 14 residues. The V gene lost 5 bases and the J gene lost 4 bases, with 12 bases spanning the gap. The CDR3 loop reads CASRPLASTGELFF. CDR3 nucleotides: TGTGCCAGCAGACCCCTAGCGAGCACCGGGGAGCTGTTTTTT.

J is TRBJ2-1 and V is TRBV7-3; 11 nucleotides align to TRBD2. Germline CDR1 is SGHTA and CDR2 is FQGTGA. The CDR3 is 16 residues long. The V segment lost 5 bases and the J segment 9 bases; nucleotides outside the gene matches: 12. The CDR3 DNA reads as TGTGCCAGCAGCCCTAAGGGGACTAGCGGCCCGGGTGAGCAGTTCTTC. Residues: CASSPKGTSGPGEQFF. Based on the CDR3 plus reference TRBV7-3 and TRBJ2-1, the full variable domain is GAGVSQTPSNKVTEKGKYVELRCDPISGHTALYWYRQSLGQGPEFLIYFQGTGAADDSGLPNDRFFAVRPEGSVSTLKIQRTERGDSAVYLCASSPKGTSGPGEQFFGPGTRLTVL.

The CDR3 DNA reads as TGTGCCAGCAGCTCGGGACTAGCGGGCAAAAATGAGCAGTTCTTC. It translates to CASSSGLAGKNEQFF. V is TRBV7-3 and J is TRBJ2-1, with 12 bases that match TRBD2. The germline V gene has CDR1 SGHTA and CDR2 FQGTGA. CDR3 size: 15 residues. J lost 7 bases, V lost 4 bases, and 5 bases had no gene match.

The chain recombines TRBV2 with TRBJ2-3; D uncertain. Germline CDR1 and CDR2: SNHLY and FYNNEI. The CDR3 covers 14 residues. Between the trimmed V and J ends, which lost 4 bases and 0 bases, there was a span of 8 bases. The CDR3 loop is CASSVAGSTDTQYF. DNA of the CDR3: TGTGCCAGCAGTGTGGCAGGTAGCACAGATACGCAGTATTTT.

The chain has TRBV4-2 and TRBJ2-2, with TRBD1 identical over 8 bases. The germline V gene encodes CDR1 LGHNA and CDR2 YNFKEQ. The junction had 4 bases not matched to a gene; V was cut back by 1 base and J by 3 bases. This CDR3 is 16 amino acids long. DNA for the CDR3: TGTGCCAGCAGCCAAGGGCCAGGGGGCTACACCGGGGAGCTGTTTTTT. It encodes CASSQGPGGYTGELFF.

This chain connects TRBV18 to TRBJ2-1; D gene unclear. The germline V gene has CDR1 KGHSH and CDR2 LQKENI. This CDR3 spans 16 amino acids. V was trimmed by 0 bases and J by 9 bases, leaving 18 bases between them. CDR3 in DNA: TGTGCCAGCTCACCACCCGGTCCCCTTCTACTGGCTGAGCAGTTCTTC. This translates into CASSPPGPLLLAEQFF.

This clone was counted a few times. CDR3 in DNA: TGTGCCAGCAGTCGTCCGGGACTAGCAGACAATGAGCAGTTCTTC. This translates into CASSRPGLADNEQFF. The rearrangement links TRBV28 to TRBJ2-1; 9 positions match TRBD2. This CDR3 comprises 15 residues. V was pared by 5 bases and J by 5 bases, with 7 bases of the junction left unmatched. Germline assignment: CDR1 MDHEN and CDR2 SYDVKM.

The genes are TRBV14 and TRBJ2-1; 14 positions agree with TRBD2. CDR1 SGHDN and CDR2 FVKESK come from the germline V gene. V trimming: 3 bases; J trimming: 0 bases; junction bases outside the gene matches: 4. This CDR3 has 18 residues. CDR3: CASSHGLAGGSSYNEQFF. The CDR3 nucleotides are TGTGCCAGCAGCCATGGACTAGCGGGGGGTAGCTCCTACAATGAGCAGTTCTTC. The full variable domain, rest sourced from reference TRBV14 and TRBJ2-1, is EAGVTQFPSHSVIEKGQTVTLRCDPISGHDNLYWYRRVMGKEIKFLLHFVKESKQDESGMPNNRFLAERTGGTYSTLKVQPAELEDSGVYFCASSHGLAGGSSYNEQFFGPGTRLTVL.

The rearrangement uses TRBV15 and TRBJ2-2; 7 bases are shared with TRBD1. CDR3 size: 18 residues. Trimming removed 5 bases from V and 4 bases from J; junction bases left unmatched: 16. From germline, CDR1 is LNHNV and CDR2 YYDKDF (reference sequence). CDR3 region: CATSSRLGQAGATGELFF. CDR3 nucleotide sequence: TGTGCCACCAGCTCACGACTCGGACAGGCCGGGGCCACCGGGGAGCTGTTTTTT.

V and J are TRBV11-2 and TRBJ1-2; no reliable D call. The germline CDR1 and CDR2 sequences are SGHAT and FQNNGV. The germline V and J ends were trimmed by 1 base and 0 bases, with 12 bases remaining between them. The CDR3 has 16 residues. The CDR3 nucleotides read TGTGCCAGCAGCTTAGGTGGCGGGTTAGCTAACTATGGCTACACCTTC. Translation: CASSLGGGLANYGYTF.

The V call is TRBV4-2, the J call TRBJ1-3; 11 nucleotides align to TRBD1. CDR3 length equals 18 residues. J was trimmed by 1 base and V by 0 bases; bases with no gene match: 5. Germline lookup yields CDR1 LGHNA and CDR2 YNFKEQ. As DNA, the CDR3 is TGTGCCAGCAGCCAAGATCGGGGGACAGGGGGGTCTGGAAACACCATATATTTT. Amino acids: CASSQDRGTGGSGNTIYF.

The genes are TRBV11-2 and TRBJ2-6, with 10 bases lining up with TRBD1. CDR1 is SGHAT and CDR2 is FQNNGV in the germline V gene. The CDR3 covers 18 residues. With 5 bases clipped from V and 0 bases from J, the junction kept 7 bases outside the gene matches. CDR3 loop: CASSRRDRGYSGANVLTF. CDR3 DNA: TGTGCCAGCAGCCGCCGGGACAGGGGATACTCTGGGGCCAACGTCCTGACTTTC.

The V gene is TRBV9, the J gene TRBJ2-1, with D perhaps matching TRBD2 (6 bases). Germline V gives CDR1 SGDLS, CDR2 YYNGEE. Deletions cut 3 bases from V and 8 bases from J, with 21 bases between. This CDR3 is built from 16 residues. The CDR3 region is CASSATSFISFDEQFF. CDR3 bases: TGTGCCAGCAGCGCCACTAGCTTTATCTCGTTCGATGAGCAGTTCTTC.

This sequence joins TRBV7-3 and TRBJ1-1; perhaps TRBD1 as D (5 bases). The ends were cut back, 5 bases at V and 1 base at J, with 11 bases in the middle. The CDR3 runs 14 residues. Germline CDR1 is SGHTA and CDR2 is FQGTGA. CDR3 amino acids: CASSKQRGNTEAFF. CDR3 in DNA: TGTGCCAGCAGCAAACAGAGGGGGAACACTGAAGCTTTCTTT.

The chain employs TRBV5-4 and TRBJ1-2; D may be TRBD1 (6 bases). V was shortened by 2 bases and J by 4 bases, with 9 bases between the two germline ends. Germline V gives CDR1 SGHNT, CDR2 YYREEE (reference sequence). The CDR3 covers 13 residues. The CDR3 protein is CASSFRGSYGYTF. As DNA, the CDR3 is TGTGCCAGCAGCTTCAGGGGTTCCTATGGCTACACCTTC.

The rearrangement links TRBV30 to TRBJ2-7, with TRBD2 matching 12 bases. CDR1 is GTSNPN, CDR2 SVGIG, per germline (reference sequence). V dropped 1 base and J dropped 4; count of bases not matched to a gene: 2. The CDR3 runs to 14 residues. The CDR3 loop is CAWSETSGRYEQYF. The DNA of the CDR3 is TGTGCCTGGAGTGAGACTAGCGGGAGATACGAGCAGTACTTC.

The table lists this clone with a count of one. For the CDR3, the DNA is TGTGCCAGCTCACCCTCCGGATTGGGAGAGACCCAGTACTTC. This gives the protein CASSPSGLGETQYF. The V and J genes are TRBV18 and TRBJ2-5, with D uncertain. The CDR3 has 14 residues. The germline V gene has CDR1 KGHSH and CDR2 LQKENI. V dropped 3 bases and J dropped 4 bases, with 12 bases sitting between them.

This chain joins TRBV2 and TRBJ1-2; TRBD1 agrees at 8 bases. With V trimmed by 6 bases and J by 7 bases, 10 bases remained unmatched. This CDR3 has 14 amino acids. Germline assignment: CDR1 SNHLY and CDR2 FYNNEI. In DNA, the CDR3 is TGTGCCAGCAGCGGACAGGGCAGGACTCTTGGCTACACCTTC. Amino acid sequence: CASSGQGRTLGYTF.

The genes are TRBV6-6 and TRBJ2-4, with D perhaps TRBD2 (6 bases). CDR3 length: 12 amino acids. Per the germline V gene, CDR1 is MNHNY and CDR2 is SVGAGI (reference sequence). V was trimmed by 6 bases and J by 5 bases, leaving 8 bases between them. The CDR3 sequence is CASRPGENIQYF. DNA of the CDR3: TGTGCCAGCAGACCGGGAGAAAACATTCAGTACTTC.

In its sample, this clone was seen a few times. This chain connects TRBV7-3 to TRBJ2-3, with TRBD2 identical over 8 bases. V lost 2 bases and J lost 2; bases outside the gene matches: 12. CDR3 length: 18 residues. Germline V CDR1 and CDR2: SGHTA, FQGTGA. CDR3 coding DNA: TGTGCCAGCAGCTTAGGCATGTTCGGCGGGAGGTACACAGATACGCAGTATTTT. Translation: CASSLGMFGGRYTDTQYF.

V is TRBV7-2 and J is TRBJ1-4; a possible D gene is TRBD1 (6 bases). The CDR3 extends over 14 amino acids. Per the germline V gene, CDR1 is SGHTA and CDR2 is FQGNSA. The V end was cut by 0 bases, the J end by 14 bases, with 16 bases between. CDR3 sequence: CASSLAFLGAGLFF. For the CDR3, the DNA is TGTGCCAGCAGCTTAGCTTTTTTGGGGGCCGGGCTGTTTTTT.

The CDR3 loop reads CASSSRQGRQETQYF. The CDR3 DNA reads as TGTGCCAGTAGTAGCAGACAGGGGAGACAAGAGACCCAGTACTTC. The chain recombines TRBV19 with TRBJ2-5; 8 bases line up with TRBD1. The CDR3 has 15 residues. CDR1 is LNHDA and CDR2 is SQIVND in the germline V gene (reference sequence). The J segment lost 2 bases and the V segment lost 4 bases, leaving 6 bases of the junction unmatched. Complete variable domain (other parts from reference TRBV19 and TRBJ2-5): DGGITQSPKYLFRKEGQNVTLSCEQNLNHDAMYWYRQDPGQGLRLIYYSQIVNDFQKGDIAEGYSVSREKKESFPLTVTSAQKNPTAFYLCASSSRQGRQETQYFGPGTRLLVL.

The V gene is TRBV7-3, the J gene TRBJ2-1; TRBD2 agrees at 11 bases. CDR3 length: 17 residues. The J segment lost 4 bases and the V segment lost 1 base, leaving 6 bases of the junction unmatched. Germline loops: CDR1 SGHTA, CDR2 FQGTGA. The CDR3 region has the DNA TGTGCCAGCAGCTTAAAAAGGGGGACTAGCGGTTACAATGAGCAGTTCTTC. Translating gives CASSLKRGTSGYNEQFF.

The V call is TRBV6-5, the J call TRBJ2-7; 7 nucleotides align to TRBD1. CDR1 and CDR2 from the germline V gene are MNHEY and SVGAGI. The CDR3 runs to 13 residues. J gave up 3 bases and V 6 bases, and 5 bases lay outside the gene matches. The CDR3, as DNA: TGTGCCAGCAGAGTCAGGGGGAACTACGAGCAGTACTTC. This encodes CASRVRGNYEQYF.

In this sample, this clone turned up once. This CDR3 is CATSRDRRGATDTQYF. As DNA, the CDR3 is TGTGCCACCAGCAGAGATCGAAGGGGCGCGACAGATACGCAGTATTTT. The chain recombines TRBV15 with TRBJ2-3; TRBD1 might be the D (5 bases). With 0 bases removed from V and 3 bases from J, the gap between germline ends came to 13 bases. Germline V gene data show CDR1 as LNHNV and CDR2 as YYDKDF (reference sequence). This CDR3 has 16 amino acids.

This clone has a single count. V gene TRBV10-3 combines with J gene TRBJ2-4; a weak D match, TRBD1 (6 bases). V was pared by 3 bases and J by 1 base, with 7 bases between. CDR1 and CDR2 from the germline V gene are ENHRY and SYGVKD. The CDR3 is 14 amino acids. The CDR3 loop is CAISDQGAKNIQYF. The CDR3 coding sequence is TGTGCCATCAGTGATCAGGGGGCCAAAAACATTCAGTACTTC.

In DNA, the CDR3 is TGTGCCAGCAGCCCCAGAGCGGGGAACACCGGGGAGCTGTTTTTT. Its translation is CASSPRAGNTGELFF. The chain couples TRBV7-3 to TRBJ2-2; a possible D gene is TRBD2 (6 bases). This CDR3 spans 15 amino acids. Looked up from germline, CDR1 is SGHTA and CDR2 is FQGTGA. Between the trimmed V and J ends, which lost 5 bases and 1 base, there was a span of 11 bases.

There are a few counts of this clone. The chain employs TRBV7-8 and TRBJ2-5; D is unresolved. Germline-derived CDR1 and CDR2 are SGHVS and FQNEAQ. The CDR3 consists of 15 residues. V gave up 3 bases and J gave up 5 bases, with 16 bases separating them. In DNA form, the CDR3 reads TGTGCCAGCAGCTTTCTTAGCTGGACGAGCGAGACCCAGTACTTC. Translating it yields CASSFLSWTSETQYF.

This chain connects TRBV6-6 to TRBJ1-4; D may be TRBD1 (5 bases). V gave up 7 bases and J gave up 4 bases, with 16 bases separating them. Germline CDR1 MNHNY, CDR2 SVGAGI (reference sequence). The CDR3 is made up of 15 amino acids. The CDR3 sequence: CASTNPGGGNEKLFF. Written as DNA, the CDR3 is TGTGCCAGCACTAACCCGGGGGGGGGTAATGAAAAACTGTTTTTT.

This sequence joins TRBV30 and TRBJ1-5; D perhaps matches TRBD1 (6 bases). V was shortened by 2 bases and J by 0 bases, with 11 bases between the two germline ends. The length of the CDR3 is 15 residues. Germline loops: CDR1 GTSNPN, CDR2 SVGIG (reference sequence). CDR3 DNA sequence: TGTGCCTGGAGTAATCAGGGGATTAGCAATCAGCCCCAGCATTTT. This gives the protein CAWSNQGISNQPQHF.